The T cell receptor beta chain described here comes from a study of shared clonotypes between healthy human individuals (dated by TCRdb to the early 2020s). For context, the study as a whole: The cohort comprised two women and three men aged 18 to 49 years. Libraries were prepared and TCR repertoires were sequenced by different laboratories using diverse techniques, in order to increase sequencing depth and limit assay-specific biases. Per donor, leukapheresis produced somewhere between about 0.8 and 9.5 billion PBMCs. To estimate repertoire size and how much clonotype sharing occurs between individuals, the study deeply sequenced the blood TCR repertoires of five healthy adults.

Compared with germline, V lacks 6 bases and J lacks 2 bases; bases without a gene match: 5. The germline V gene (reference sequence) sets CDR1 to MNHEY and CDR2 to SMNVEV. The CDR3 spans 14 residues, from the cysteine through the phenylalanine. Of the read, only the CDR3 DNA is kept; its 42 bases are in frame from base 1. As concerns this clone: The antigen this receptor binds is unknown. The sample holds no much larger clone one base away, and base qualities are not on file.

Donors were healthy HIV-negative adults with no recently reported acute infections or vaccinations. Every donor was a Caucasian adult living in Nashville, Tennessee, USA. For unsorted samples, some 90 million PBMCs were counted and genomic DNA was extracted with the QIAamp DNA Blood Mini kit. After blood collection by leukapheresis, PBMCs were isolated using Ficoll-Histopaque density gradient centrifugation and then cryopreserved in the vapor phase of liquid nitrogen. TCR CDR3 regions were amplified from genomic DNA by multiplex PCR using the deep immunoSEQ assay. Genomic DNA extracted from each cell subset was distributed evenly over all wells of several immunoSEQ 96-well plates, and each plate served as one replicate. Each replicate PCR for unsorted PBMC received about 0.3 ug genomic DNA, equal to tens of thousands of T cell genomes. Ten immunoSEQ deep assay plates were used to sequence unsorted PBMC genomic DNA. Purified libraries were quantified with a Qubit 3.0 fluorometer, sized on a Bioanalyzer 2100, and re-quantified with the KAPA Library Quantification kit. Every immunoSEQ 96-well plate was sequenced on a dedicated single-read 150-cycle Illumina NextSeq 550 flow cell. The published analysis was carried out like this. Because the immunoSEQ output held only junctional sequences and lacked quality scores, the filtering could not match the filtering applied to full-length reads. Sequences were annotated with PyIR, a Python wrapper for IgBLAST v1.9, and V/J genes and CDR3 were assigned using IMGT germline references. Reads were filtered out if the reads had weak V/J assignments (E-value above 1e-6), no CDR3, stop codons, out-of-frame junctions, or ambiguous translated residues. A V3J clonotype was defined by an identical inferred V gene, J gene, and CDR3 amino acid sequence. The percentage overlap between two repertoires was calculated by dividing the number of shared unique clonotypes by the size of the smaller repertoire. RTK rarefaction, the Chao1 estimator, and Recon v2.1 estimates of unobserved clonotypes were used to assess repertoire richness. TCRdb carries this immuneACCESS record with in-frame sequences only. Its versions omit some clonotypes, under half of them owing to an unresolved V gene in the studies checked, with the rest unexplained. V and J calls and clone size are those listed in that table; D and trimming were worked out from the DNA. Within this sample are approximately 440,000 clones, with 60% to 80% of them counted one time only. Of the sample, around 11% falls within the top ten clones.

The study at large found these results: The small number of donors limited the genetic and exposure-history diversity represented. Pairwise subsampling led to the expectation that sequencing depth would affect the degree of clonotype sharing among donors. Sampling was limited to blood, and TCR repertoires in tissue likely differ from TCR repertoires in blood.

Sequencing used PBMCs. The chain uses TRBV27 and TRBJ2-7; 9 bases in the junction line up with TRBD1. This TCR was recovered from a woman aged 40 to 49 in good health. Some clones in this sample may be carry-over from other donors' samples. The base sequence is TGTGCCAGCAGCGCCGGGACAGGGACCTACGAGCAGTACTTC. Translated, this gives CASSAGTGTYEQYF.